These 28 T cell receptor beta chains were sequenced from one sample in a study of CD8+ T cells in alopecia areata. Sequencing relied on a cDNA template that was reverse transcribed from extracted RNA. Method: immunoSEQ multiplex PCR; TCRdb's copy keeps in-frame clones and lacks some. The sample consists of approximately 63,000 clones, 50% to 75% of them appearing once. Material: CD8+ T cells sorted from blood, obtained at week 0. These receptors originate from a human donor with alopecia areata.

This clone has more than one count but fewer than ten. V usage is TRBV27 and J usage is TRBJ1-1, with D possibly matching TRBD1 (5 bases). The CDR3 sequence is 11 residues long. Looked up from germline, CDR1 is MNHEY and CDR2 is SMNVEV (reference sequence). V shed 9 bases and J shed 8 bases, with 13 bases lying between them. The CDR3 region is CASGQWGEAFF. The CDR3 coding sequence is TGTGCCAGTGGCCAATGGGGGGAAGCTTTCTTT.

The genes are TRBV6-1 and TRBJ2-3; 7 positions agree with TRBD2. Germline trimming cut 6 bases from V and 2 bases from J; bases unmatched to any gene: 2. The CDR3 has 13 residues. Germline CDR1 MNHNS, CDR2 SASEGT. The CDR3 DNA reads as TGTGCCAGCAGAGGGACTACCACAGATACGCAGTATTTT. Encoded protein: CASRGTTTDTQYF.

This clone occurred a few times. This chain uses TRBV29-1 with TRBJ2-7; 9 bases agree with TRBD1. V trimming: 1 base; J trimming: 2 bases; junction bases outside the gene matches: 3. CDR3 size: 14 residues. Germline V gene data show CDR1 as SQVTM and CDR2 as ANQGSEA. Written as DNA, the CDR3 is TGCAGCGTTGAAGTGGGGACAGGGACCTACGAGCAGTACTTC. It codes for CSVEVGTGTYEQYF.

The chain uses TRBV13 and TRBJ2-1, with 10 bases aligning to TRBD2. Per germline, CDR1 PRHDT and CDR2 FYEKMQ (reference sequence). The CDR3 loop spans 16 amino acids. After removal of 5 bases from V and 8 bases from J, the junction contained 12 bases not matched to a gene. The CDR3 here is CASSLQSGRAEDEQFF. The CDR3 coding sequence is TGTGCCAGCAGCCTCCAAAGCGGGAGGGCCGAGGATGAGCAGTTCTTC.

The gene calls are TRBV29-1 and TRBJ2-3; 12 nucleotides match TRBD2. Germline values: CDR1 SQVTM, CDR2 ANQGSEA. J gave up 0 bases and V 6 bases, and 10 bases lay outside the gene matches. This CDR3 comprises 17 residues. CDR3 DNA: TGCAGCGTCCCGCCCACTAGCGGGGGGCCGAGCACAGATACGCAGTATTTT. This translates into CSVPPTSGGPSTDTQYF.

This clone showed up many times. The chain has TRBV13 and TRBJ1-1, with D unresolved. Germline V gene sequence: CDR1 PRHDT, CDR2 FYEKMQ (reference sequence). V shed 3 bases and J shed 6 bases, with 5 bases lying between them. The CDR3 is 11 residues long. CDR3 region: CASSLGSEAFF. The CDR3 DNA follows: TGTGCCAGCAGCTTGGGGTCTGAAGCTTTCTTT.

The CDR3 protein is CASSGSTGNTEAFF. The CDR3 DNA sequence: TGTGCCAGCAGCGGGAGTACAGGGAACACTGAAGCTTTCTTT. This chain links TRBV9 with TRBJ1-1; D may be TRBD1 (5 bases). This CDR3 has 14 residues. V gave up 3 bases and J gave up 1 base, with 10 bases separating them. Germline CDR1 reads SGDLS; CDR2 reads YYNGEE.

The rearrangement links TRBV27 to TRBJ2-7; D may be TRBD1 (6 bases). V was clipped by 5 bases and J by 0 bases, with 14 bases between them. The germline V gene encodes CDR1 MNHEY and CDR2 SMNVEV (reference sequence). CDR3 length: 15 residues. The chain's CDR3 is CASSQGRSYSYEQYF. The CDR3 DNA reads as TGTGCCAGCAGTCAGGGGCGCTCTTACTCCTACGAGCAGTACTTC.

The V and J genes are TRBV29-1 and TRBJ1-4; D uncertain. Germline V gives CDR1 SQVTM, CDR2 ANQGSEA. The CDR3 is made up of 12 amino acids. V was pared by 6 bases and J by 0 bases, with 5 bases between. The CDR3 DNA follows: TGCAGCGTAAAGGCAACTAATGAAAAACTGTTTTTT. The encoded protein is CSVKATNEKLFF.

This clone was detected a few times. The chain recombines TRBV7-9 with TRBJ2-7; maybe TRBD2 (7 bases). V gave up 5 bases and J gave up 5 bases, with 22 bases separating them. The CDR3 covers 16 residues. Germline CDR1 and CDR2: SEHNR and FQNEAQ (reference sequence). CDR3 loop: CASSRITGGPVHEQYF. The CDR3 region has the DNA TGTGCCAGCAGCCGGATCACGGGGGGCCCCGTCCACGAGCAGTACTTC.

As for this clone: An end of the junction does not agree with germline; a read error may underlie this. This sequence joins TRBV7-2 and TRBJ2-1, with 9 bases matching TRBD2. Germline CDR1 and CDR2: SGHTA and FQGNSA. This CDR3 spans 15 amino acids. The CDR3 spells CASSLAGATYNEQFF. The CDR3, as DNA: TGTGCCAGCAGTTTAGCGGGAGCGACCTACAATGAGCAGTTCTTC.

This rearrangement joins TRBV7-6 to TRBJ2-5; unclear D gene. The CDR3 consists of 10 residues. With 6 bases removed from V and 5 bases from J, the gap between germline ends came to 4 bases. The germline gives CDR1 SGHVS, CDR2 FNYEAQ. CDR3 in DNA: TGTGCCAGCAGAGGCGAGACCCAGTACTTC. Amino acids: CASRGETQYF. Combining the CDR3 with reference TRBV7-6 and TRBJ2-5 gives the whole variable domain GAGVSQSPRYKVTKRGQDVALRCDPISGHVSLYWYRQALGQGPEFLTYFNYEAQQDKSGLPNDRFSAERPEGSISTLTIQRTEQRDSAMYRCASRGETQYFGPGTRLLVL.

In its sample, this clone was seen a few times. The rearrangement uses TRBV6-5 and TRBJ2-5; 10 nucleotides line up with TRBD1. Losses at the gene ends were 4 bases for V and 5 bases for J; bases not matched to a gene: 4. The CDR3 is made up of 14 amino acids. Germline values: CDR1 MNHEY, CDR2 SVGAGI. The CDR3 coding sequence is TGTGCCAGCAGTTTGGGACAGGGGTGGGAGACCCAGTACTTC. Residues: CASSLGQGWETQYF.

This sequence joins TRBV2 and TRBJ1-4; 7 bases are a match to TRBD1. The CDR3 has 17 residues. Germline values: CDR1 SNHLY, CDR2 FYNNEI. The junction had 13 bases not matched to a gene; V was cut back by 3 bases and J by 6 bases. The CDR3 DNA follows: TGTGCCAGCAGTGAGGGAGACCTGACAGGGCCGCATGAAAAACTGTTTTTT. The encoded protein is CASSEGDLTGPHEKLFF.

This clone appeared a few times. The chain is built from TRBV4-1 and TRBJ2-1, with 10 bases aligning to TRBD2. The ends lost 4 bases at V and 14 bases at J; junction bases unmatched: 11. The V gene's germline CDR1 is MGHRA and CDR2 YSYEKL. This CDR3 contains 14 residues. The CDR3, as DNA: TGCGCCAGCAGCCCAACTAGCGGGGCCTCCCATGAGTTCTTC. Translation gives CASSPTSGASHEFF.

As DNA, the CDR3 is TGTGCCAGCAGCTCCCAGTACCAAGAGACCCAGTACTTC. It encodes CASSSQYQETQYF. V is TRBV7-9 and J is TRBJ2-5; D unclear. The CDR3 covers 13 residues. CDR1 SEHNR and CDR2 FQNEAQ come from the germline V gene (reference sequence). Deletions cut 4 bases from V and 0 bases from J, with 6 bases between.

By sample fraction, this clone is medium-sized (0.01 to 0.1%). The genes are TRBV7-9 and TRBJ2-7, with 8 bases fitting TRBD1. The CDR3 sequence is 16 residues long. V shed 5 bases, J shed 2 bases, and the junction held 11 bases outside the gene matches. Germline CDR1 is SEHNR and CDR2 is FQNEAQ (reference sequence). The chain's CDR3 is CASSQKRGQDTYEQYF. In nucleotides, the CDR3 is TGTGCCAGCAGCCAAAAGAGGGGACAGGATACCTACGAGCAGTACTTC.

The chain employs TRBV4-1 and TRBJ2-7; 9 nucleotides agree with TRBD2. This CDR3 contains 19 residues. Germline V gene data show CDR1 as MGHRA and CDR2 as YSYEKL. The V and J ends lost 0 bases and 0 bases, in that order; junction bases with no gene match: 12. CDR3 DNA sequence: TGCGCCAGCAGCCAAGAAGAAGGGTTTAGCGGGAGCCCCTCCTACGAGCAGTACTTC. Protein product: CASSQEEGFSGSPSYEQYF.

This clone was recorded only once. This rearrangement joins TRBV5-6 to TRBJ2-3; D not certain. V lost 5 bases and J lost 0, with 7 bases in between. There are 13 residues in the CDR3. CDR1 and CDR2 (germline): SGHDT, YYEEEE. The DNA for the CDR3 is TGTGCCAGCAGTCACACTAGCACAGATACGCAGTATTTT. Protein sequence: CASSHTSTDTQYF.

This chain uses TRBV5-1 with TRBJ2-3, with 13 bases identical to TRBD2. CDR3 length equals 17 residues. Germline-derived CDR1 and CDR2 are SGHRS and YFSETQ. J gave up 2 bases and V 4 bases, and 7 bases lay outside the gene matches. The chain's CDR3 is CASSPEGLAGFTDTQYF. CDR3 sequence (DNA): TGCGCCAGCAGCCCGGAGGGACTAGCGGGGTTCACAGATACGCAGTATTTT.

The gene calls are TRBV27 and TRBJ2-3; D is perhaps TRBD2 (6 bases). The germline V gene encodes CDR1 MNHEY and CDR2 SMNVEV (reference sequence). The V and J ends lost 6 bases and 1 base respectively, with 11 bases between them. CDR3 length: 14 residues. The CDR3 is CASRTGLRTDTQYF. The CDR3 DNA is TGTGCCAGCAGGACGGGACTGCGCACAGATACGCAGTATTTT.

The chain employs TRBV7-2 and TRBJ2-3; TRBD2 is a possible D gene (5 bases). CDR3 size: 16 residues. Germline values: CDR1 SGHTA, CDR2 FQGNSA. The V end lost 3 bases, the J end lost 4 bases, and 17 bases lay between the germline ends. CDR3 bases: TGTGCCAGCAGCTTGGACGGCGGGTTCTCCCCAGATACGCAGTATTTT. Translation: CASSLDGGFSPDTQYF. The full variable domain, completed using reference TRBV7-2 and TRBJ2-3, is GAGVSQSPSNKVTEKGKDVELRCDPISGHTALYWYRQSLGQGLEFLIYFQGNSAPDKSGLPSDRFSAERTGGSVSTLTIQRTQQEDSAVYLCASSLDGGFSPDTQYFGPGTRLTVL.

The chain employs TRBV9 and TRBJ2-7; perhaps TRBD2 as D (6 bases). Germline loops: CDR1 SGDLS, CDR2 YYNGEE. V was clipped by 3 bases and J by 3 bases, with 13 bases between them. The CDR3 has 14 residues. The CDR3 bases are TGTGCCAGCAGCGGGACGGGAGATGGCTACGAGCAGTACTTC. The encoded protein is CASSGTGDGYEQYF.

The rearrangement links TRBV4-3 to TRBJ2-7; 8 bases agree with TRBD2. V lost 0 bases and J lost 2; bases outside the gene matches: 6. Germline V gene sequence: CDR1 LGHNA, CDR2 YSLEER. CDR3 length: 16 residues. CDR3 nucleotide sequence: TGCGCCAGCAGCCAAGATTTGCTAGCGGGCCCCTACGAGCAGTACTTC. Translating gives CASSQDLLAGPYEQYF.

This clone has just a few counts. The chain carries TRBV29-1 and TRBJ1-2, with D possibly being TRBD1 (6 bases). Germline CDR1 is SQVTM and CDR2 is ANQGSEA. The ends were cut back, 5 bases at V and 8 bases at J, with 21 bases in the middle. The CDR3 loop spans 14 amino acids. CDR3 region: CSVSVRGFPLGYTF. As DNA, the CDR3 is TGCAGCGTTTCGGTCAGGGGTTTTCCTTTGGGCTACACCTTC. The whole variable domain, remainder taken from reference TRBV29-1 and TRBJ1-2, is SAVISQKPSRDICQRGTSLTIQCQVDSQVTMMFWYRQQPGQSLTLIATANQGSEATYESGFVIDKFPISRPNLTFSTLTVSNMSPEDSSIYLCSVSVRGFPLGYTFGSGTRLTVV.

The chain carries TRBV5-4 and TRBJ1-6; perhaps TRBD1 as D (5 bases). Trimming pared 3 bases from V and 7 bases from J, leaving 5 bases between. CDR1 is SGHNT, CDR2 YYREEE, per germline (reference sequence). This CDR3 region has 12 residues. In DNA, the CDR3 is TGTGCCAGCAGCTCAGGGAATTCACCCCTCCACTTT. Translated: CASSSGNSPLHF.

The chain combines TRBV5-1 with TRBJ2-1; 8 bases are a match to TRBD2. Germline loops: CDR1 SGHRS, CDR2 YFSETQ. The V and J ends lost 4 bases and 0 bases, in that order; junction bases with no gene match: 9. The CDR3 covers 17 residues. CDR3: CASSGPVSGSSYNEQFF. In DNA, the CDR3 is TGCGCCAGCAGCGGGCCCGTGAGCGGGAGCTCCTACAATGAGCAGTTCTTC.

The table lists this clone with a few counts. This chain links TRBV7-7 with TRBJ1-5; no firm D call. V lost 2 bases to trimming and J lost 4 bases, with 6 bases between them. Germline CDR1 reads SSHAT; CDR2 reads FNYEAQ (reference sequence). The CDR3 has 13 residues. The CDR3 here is CASSLNKNQPQHF. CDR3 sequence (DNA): TGTGCCAGCAGCTTAAACAAAAATCAGCCCCAGCATTTT.